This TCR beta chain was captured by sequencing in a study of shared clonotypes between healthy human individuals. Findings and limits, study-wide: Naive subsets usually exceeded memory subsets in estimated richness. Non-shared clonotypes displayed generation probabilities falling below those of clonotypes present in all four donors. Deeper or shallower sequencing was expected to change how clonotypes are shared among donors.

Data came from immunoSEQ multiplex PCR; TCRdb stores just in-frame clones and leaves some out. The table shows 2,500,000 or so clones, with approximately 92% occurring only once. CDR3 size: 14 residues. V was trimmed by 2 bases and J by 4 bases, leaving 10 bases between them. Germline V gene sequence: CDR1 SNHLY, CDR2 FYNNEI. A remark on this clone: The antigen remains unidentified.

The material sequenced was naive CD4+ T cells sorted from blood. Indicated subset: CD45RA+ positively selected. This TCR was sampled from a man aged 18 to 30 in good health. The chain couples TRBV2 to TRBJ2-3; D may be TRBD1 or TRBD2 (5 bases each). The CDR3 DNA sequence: TGTGCCAGCAGTGAAAAGGGGAGAGCAGATACGCAGTATTTT. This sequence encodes CASSEKGRADTQYF. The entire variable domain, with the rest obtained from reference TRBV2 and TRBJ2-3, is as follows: EPEVTQTPSHQVTQMGQEVILRCVPISNHLYFYWYRQILGQKVEFLVSFYNNEISEKSEIFDDQFSVERPDGSNFTLKIRSTKLEDSAMYFCASSEKGRADTQYFGPGTRLTVL.